This TCR beta chain originates from a study of T cells in Graves' hyperthyroidism and ophthalmopathy. The J segment lost 1 base and the V segment lost 6 bases, leaving 9 bases of the junction unmatched. The CDR3 covers 15 residues. Germline lookup yields CDR1 LGHNA and CDR2 YNFKEQ. TCR beta CDR3 regions were amplified from RNA transcripts. An initial round of RT-PCR targeting the TCR CDR3 relied on the HTBI primer set. TCRdb reprocessed the multiplex PCR reads with MiXCR, giving one entry per CDR3 protein. This sample has fewer than 900,000 distinct CDR3 sequences, with about a sixth found just once. A lack of ophthalmopathy progression within 18 months defined stable Graves' hyperthyroidism. Patients were excluded for uncontrolled infection, other autoimmune disease, pregnancy or lactation. Fresh peripheral blood, approximately 9.6 ml, yielded the PBMCs.

The receptor comes from a man aged 18-30 years with Graves' hyperthyroidism. The V call is TRBV4-2, the J call TRBJ2-7; 7 positions agree with TRBD1. Sequencing was performed on blood. The CDR3 DNA is TGTGCCAGCAGTTACGGTCAGGGGGTGTCCTACGAGCAGTACTTC. It encodes CASSYGQGVSYEQYF.